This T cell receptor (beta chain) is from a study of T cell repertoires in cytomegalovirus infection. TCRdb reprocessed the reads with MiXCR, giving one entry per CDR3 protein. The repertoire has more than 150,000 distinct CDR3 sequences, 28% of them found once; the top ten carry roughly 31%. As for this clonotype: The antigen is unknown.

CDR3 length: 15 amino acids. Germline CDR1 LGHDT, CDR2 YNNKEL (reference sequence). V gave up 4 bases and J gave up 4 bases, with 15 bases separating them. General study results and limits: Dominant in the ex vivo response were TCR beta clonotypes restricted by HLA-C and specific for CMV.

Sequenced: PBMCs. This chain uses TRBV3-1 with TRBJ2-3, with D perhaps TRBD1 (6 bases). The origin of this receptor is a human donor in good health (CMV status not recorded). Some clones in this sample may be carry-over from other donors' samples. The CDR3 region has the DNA TGTGCCAGCAGCCCTCGGGGATCAGGGGCAGATACGCAGTATTTT. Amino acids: CASSPRGSGADTQYF.